A selection of T cell receptor beta chains follows, all from one sample in a study of cytomegalovirus exposure and HLA in healthy donors. This table comes from immunoSEQ multiplex PCR, and its TCRdb copy is limited to in-frame clones, with some not included. This sample has approximately 91,000 clones, with less than 70% found just once. The sample taken for sequencing was PBMCs. The receptors here all came from a female donor in good health and CMV-seronegative. CDR3s include the opening cysteine and the closing phenylalanine or tryptophan. Each record gives: D gene, J gene, V gene, clone size, CDR3 protein, CDR3 DNA. The D gene is left open where the match is weak. Only some rows state a clone size, as once, few, many or a class for expanded clones.

-	TRBJ1-2	TRBV28	-	CASSFPAGQTNYGYTF	TGTGCCAGCAGTTTCCCGGCGGGCCAGACAAACTATGGCTACACCTTC
-	TRBJ2-7	TRBV29-1	few	CSVDTGSYEQYF	TGCAGCGTTGACACAGGTTCCTACGAGCAGTACTTC
TRBD2	TRBJ2-1	TRBV9	-	CASSVELAGVLEQFF	TGTGCCAGCAGCGTAGAACTAGCGGGAGTCCTTGAGCAGTTCTTC
TRBD2	TRBJ2-1	TRBV27	-	CASTFTGLAGADEQFF	TGTGCCAGCACCTTTACGGGACTAGCGGGAGCGGATGAGCAGTTCTTC
TRBD2	TRBJ2-3	TRBV6-4	-	CASSDGAGGPPDTQYF	TGTGCCAGCAGTGATGGGGCGGGAGGGCCCCCAGATACGCAGTATTTT
-	TRBJ1-1	TRBV6-5	few	CASSYSIGGGTEAFF	TGTGCCAGCAGTTACTCGATAGGCGGGGGGACTGAAGCTTTCTTT
TRBD2	TRBJ2-7	TRBV11-2	-	CASSLQGTSSHEQYF	TGTGCCAGCAGCTTACAGGGGACTAGCAGCCACGAGCAGTACTTC
TRBD1	TRBJ2-6	TRBV4-1	few	CASSPWDSLSGANVLTF	TGCGCCAGCAGCCCATGGGACAGCCTCTCTGGGGCCAACGTCCTGACTTTC
TRBD1	TRBJ2-4	TRBV5-1	-	CASSEGQGDKNIQYF	TGCGCCAGCAGCGAGGGACAGGGGGATAAAAACATTCAGTACTTC
TRBD2	TRBJ2-1	TRBV9	-	CASSPTLAGVLDEQFF	TGTGCCAGCAGCCCGACACTAGCGGGGGTTTTAGATGAGCAGTTCTTC
TRBD1	TRBJ1-2	TRBV28	-	CASSIQGINYGYTF	TGTGCCAGCAGTATACAGGGGATTAACTATGGCTACACCTTC
-	TRBJ1-5	TRBV11-2	-	CASSKDSNQPQHF	TGTGCCAGCAGCAAAGACAGTAATCAGCCCCAGCATTTT
TRBD1	TRBJ1-5	TRBV7-8	-	CASSLGGQGYQPQHF	TGTGCCAGCAGCTTAGGGGGACAGGGGTATCAGCCCCAGCATTTT
TRBD1	TRBJ1-2	TRBV6-5	-	CASSFQTGGGGYTF	TGTGCCAGCAGTTTCCAAACAGGGGGCGGTGGCTACACCTTC
-	TRBJ2-5	TRBV5-1	few	CASSLASGEETQYF	TGCGCCAGCAGCTTGGCCTCCGGGGAAGAGACCCAGTACTTC
-	TRBJ1-5	TRBV19	-	CASSISGDFNQPQHF	TGTGCCAGTAGTATCTCGGGAGATTTCAATCAGCCCCAGCATTTT
TRBD2	TRBJ2-5	TRBV4-1	-	CASSQEVAGGGETQYF	TGCGCCAGCAGCCAAGAAGTAGCGGGAGGGGGAGAGACCCAGTACTTC
TRBD1	TRBJ2-7	TRBV6-6	-	CASSYARTGGSYEQYF	TGTGCCAGCAGTTACGCGAGGACAGGCGGATCCTACGAGCAGTACTTC
TRBD2	TRBJ2-1	TRBV6-5	-	CASTYVTSGFNEQFF	TGTGCCAGCACCTACGTTACTAGCGGATTCAATGAGCAGTTCTTC
-	TRBJ1-5	TRBV29-1	-	CSVKIGDGQPQHF	TGCAGCGTTAAGATCGGGGATGGACAGCCCCAGCATTTT
-	TRBJ1-3	TRBV30	-	CGWSVGSNRHSLNTIYF	TGTGGCTGGAGTGTTGGGTCCAACAGGCACTCCTTAAACACCATATATTTT
-	TRBJ2-7	TRBV10-1	-	CASSDRHSDEQYF	TGCGCCAGCAGTGATAGACATTCGGACGAGCAGTACTTC
-	TRBJ1-1	TRBV19	-	CASRAQGYTEAFF	TGTGCCAGTAGAGCACAGGGCTACACTGAAGCTTTCTTT
-	TRBJ1-1	TRBV7-9	few	CASSLNFRGVEAFF	TGTGCCAGCAGCTTAAATTTTCGGGGAGTCGAAGCTTTCTTT
TRBD1	TRBJ2-7	TRBV6-4	-	CASSESAGTGVHEQYF	TGTGCCAGCAGCGAGTCCGCCGGGACAGGGGTACACGAGCAGTACTTC
-	TRBJ1-1	TRBV14	-	CASSRLWGAHLNTEAFF	TGTGCCAGCAGCCGACTCTGGGGCGCACATTTGAACACTGAAGCTTTCTTT
TRBD1	TRBJ2-1	TRBV6-6	-	CASSSGTGGYNEQFF	TGTGCCAGCAGTTCCGGGACAGGGGGGTACAATGAGCAGTTCTTC
TRBD1	TRBJ2-5	TRBV11-2	-	CASSSTGSRETQYF	TGTGCCAGCAGCTCGACAGGGTCTAGGGAGACCCAGTACTTC
-	TRBJ1-1	TRBV7-9	-	CASSPPGYTEAFF	TGTGCCAGCAGCCCCCCGGGATACACTGAAGCTTTCTTT
TRBD2	TRBJ2-1	TRBV9	-	CASSITSGSGNEQFF	TGTGCCAGCAGCATTACTAGCGGGAGCGGCAATGAGCAGTTCTTC
-	TRBJ1-2	TRBV11-3	-	CASSSIDKGYGYTF	TGTGCCAGCAGCTCGATCGATAAGGGGTATGGCTACACCTTC
TRBD2	TRBJ2-1	TRBV5-4	-	CASRRTGGLAFDEQFF	TGTGCCAGCAGACGAACAGGAGGACTAGCGTTCGATGAGCAGTTCTTC
-	TRBJ1-1	TRBV11-2	-	CASTAMNTEAFF	TGTGCCAGCACAGCGATGAACACTGAAGCTTTCTTT
-	TRBJ2-2	TRBV19	once	CASSTAGELFF	TGTGCCAGTAGTACGGCCGGGGAGCTGTTTTTT
TRBD1	TRBJ1-2	TRBV4-1	-	CASSITGTALNYGYTF	TGCGCCAGCAGCATAACCGGGACAGCCCTAAACTATGGCTACACCTTC
TRBD1	TRBJ2-7	TRBV5-1	-	CASSLYQGAYEQYF	TGCGCCAGCAGCTTGTATCAGGGGGCGTACGAGCAGTACTTC
TRBD1	TRBJ1-4	TRBV19	-	CASSRQGAFEKLFF	TGTGCCAGTAGCCGACAGGGGGCATTTGAAAAACTGTTTTTT
-	TRBJ1-5	TRBV6-1	-	CASSTRGGSQHF	TGTGCCAGCAGTACCCGGGGAGGGTCCCAGCATTTT
TRBD1	TRBJ2-7	TRBV29-1	-	CSVKPQGAYEQYF	TGCAGCGTTAAACCACAGGGGGCCTACGAGCAGTACTTC